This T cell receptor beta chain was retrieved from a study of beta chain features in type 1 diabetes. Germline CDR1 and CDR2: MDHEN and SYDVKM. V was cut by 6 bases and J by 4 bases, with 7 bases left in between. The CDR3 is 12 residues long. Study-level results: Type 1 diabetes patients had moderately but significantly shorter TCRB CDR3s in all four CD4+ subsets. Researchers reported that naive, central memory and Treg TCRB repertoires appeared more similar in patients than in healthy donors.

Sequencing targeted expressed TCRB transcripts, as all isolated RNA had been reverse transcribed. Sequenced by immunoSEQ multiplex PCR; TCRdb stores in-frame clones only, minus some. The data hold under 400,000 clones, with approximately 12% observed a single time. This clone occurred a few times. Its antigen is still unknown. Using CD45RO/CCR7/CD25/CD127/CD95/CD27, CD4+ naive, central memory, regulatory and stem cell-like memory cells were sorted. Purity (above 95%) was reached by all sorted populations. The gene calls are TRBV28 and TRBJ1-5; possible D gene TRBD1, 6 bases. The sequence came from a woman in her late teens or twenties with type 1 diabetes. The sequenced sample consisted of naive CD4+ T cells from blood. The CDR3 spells CASRDRNQPQHF. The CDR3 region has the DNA TGTGCCAGCAGAGACAGGAATCAGCCCCAGCATTTT.